This T cell receptor (beta chain) was identified in a study of CD8+ T cells in alopecia areata. Whole-study context: Treated individuals took tofacitinib by mouth, 5 to 10 mg twice daily.

As the sequencing template, cDNA was produced by extracting RNA and reverse transcribing it. Repertoires were generated with immunoSEQ multiplex PCR, while TCRdb's copy carries only in-frame clones and drops some. This table has 220,000 or so clones, around three fifths appearing once. Germline CDR1 and CDR2: LGHNA and YNFKEQ. V lost 0 bases, J lost 2 bases, and 7 bases stayed unmatched. The CDR3 spans 17 residues. The receptor was derived from a human donor with alopecia areata. The sample in question was CD4+ T cells sorted from blood, obtained at week 0. The rearrangement joins TRBV4-2 to TRBJ1-3; 7 bases agree with TRBD1. As DNA, the CDR3 is TGTGCCAGCAGCCAAGATCCCACAACAGGGGCTGGAAACACCATATATTTT. This sequence encodes CASSQDPTTGAGNTIYF.